The 29 T cell receptor beta chains below all came from one sample that was sequenced in a study of a mutant IDH1 vaccine in newly diagnosed glioma. No antigen is known for these receptors. Method: immunoSEQ multiplex PCR; TCRdb's copy keeps in-frame clones and lacks some. The sample lists around 53,000 clones, roughly nine tenths occurring once. Time point described: week 11, during vaccination. Topical imiquimod was applied with each vaccine dose, which held 300 ug of mutant IDH1 20-mer peptide. Sequencing used PBMCs, obtained from a glioma patient whose treatment included an IDH1 peptide vaccine. The receptors come from a man aged 45-60 years with glioma.

V and J are TRBV19 and TRBJ2-7; 9 bases are a match to TRBD1. V dropped 5 bases and J dropped 3; count of bases not matched to a gene: 20. The germline CDR1 and CDR2 sequences are LNHDA and SQIVND (reference sequence). The CDR3 covers 19 residues. The CDR3 DNA follows: TGTGCCAGTAGTCAGGTCACAGGGGGCCCAGAAGACCCAAGCTACGAGCAGTACTTC. This encodes CASSQVTGGPEDPSYEQYF.

The gene calls are TRBV14 and TRBJ2-7; D is perhaps TRBD1 or TRBD2 (5 bases each). Germline CDR1 reads SGHDN; CDR2 reads FVKESK. The ends were cut back, 5 bases at V and 4 bases at J, with 6 bases in the middle. There are 11 residues in the CDR3. The CDR3 loop is CASSGGYEQYF. CDR3 DNA sequence: TGTGCCAGCAGCGGGGGTTACGAGCAGTACTTC.

This rearrangement joins TRBV2 to TRBJ2-6; D gene uncertain. Trimming took 1 base from V and 0 from J, leaving 10 bases between them. CDR1 is SNHLY and CDR2 is FYNNEI in the germline V gene. The CDR3 has 17 amino acids. CDR3 residues: CASSEEQLNSGANVLTF. The CDR3, as DNA: TGTGCCAGCAGTGAAGAACAACTTAACTCTGGGGCCAACGTCCTGACTTTC.

The rearrangement links TRBV9 to TRBJ2-7; 11 nucleotides line up with TRBD2. Germline V CDR1 and CDR2: SGDLS, YYNGEE. The CDR3 runs to 15 residues. V lost 0 bases to trimming and J lost 4 bases; unmatched junction nucleotides: 3. The CDR3 sequence: CASSVGGTSGYEQYF. The CDR3 DNA follows: TGTGCCAGCAGCGTAGGCGGGACTAGCGGATACGAGCAGTACTTC.

The V call is TRBV27, the J call TRBJ2-7, with 7 positions matching TRBD2. V shed 2 bases, J shed 0 bases, and the junction held 7 bases outside the gene matches. This CDR3 contains 16 residues. CDR1 and CDR2 (germline): MNHEY, SMNVEV (reference sequence). The CDR3 here is CASSLKAREISYEQYF. The CDR3 region has the DNA TGTGCCAGCAGTTTAAAGGCGCGGGAGATCTCCTACGAGCAGTACTTC.

V is TRBV2 and J is TRBJ2-3, with D unclear. Germline CDR1 SNHLY, CDR2 FYNNEI. Deletions cut 1 base from V and 3 bases from J, with 8 bases between. This CDR3 contains 14 residues. The CDR3 sequence is CASSEGLITDTQYF. The CDR3 DNA follows: TGTGCCAGCAGTGAAGGACTTATAACAGATACGCAGTATTTT.

This chain uses TRBV6-5 with TRBJ1-3; D not resolved. V shed 6 bases and J shed 0 bases, with 3 bases lying between them. Germline assignment: CDR1 MNHEY and CDR2 SVGAGI. This CDR3 comprises 12 residues. The CDR3 DNA is TGTGCCAGCAGGACCTCTGGAAACACCATATATTTT. Protein: CASRTSGNTIYF.

This chain links TRBV5-4 with TRBJ2-2; 7 bases map to TRBD2. Germline CDR1 is SGHNT and CDR2 is YYREEE (reference sequence). This CDR3 is 14 amino acids long. Trimming took 3 bases from V and 9 from J; bases not matched to a gene: 8. The CDR3 region has the DNA TGTGCCAGCAGCTCAGCGGGGAGAAGCCGGGAGCTGTTTTTT. The encoded protein is CASSSAGRSRELFF.

The DNA of the CDR3 is TGTGCCAGCAGCTTAGGCACAGATACGCAGTATTTT. The encoded protein is CASSLGTDTQYF. The chain couples TRBV7-9 to TRBJ2-3, with D unclear. The CDR3 has 12 residues. Trimming shortened V by 1 base and J by 1 base, and 0 bases separated the two germline ends. Germline lookup yields CDR1 SEHNR and CDR2 FQNEAQ (reference sequence).

This chain uses TRBV7-8 with TRBJ2-7, with D possibly matching TRBD1 (6 bases). Per the germline V gene, CDR1 is SGHVS and CDR2 is FQNEAQ. The CDR3 has 14 amino acids. V dropped 5 bases and J dropped 2 bases, with 13 bases sitting between them. DNA for the CDR3: TGTGCCAGCAGCCAACAGGGTAATCCCTACGAGCAGTACTTC. Translating it yields CASSQQGNPYEQYF.

The chain employs TRBV7-2 and TRBJ2-1; D may correspond to TRBD1 or TRBD2 (6 bases each). Germline V gives CDR1 SGHTA, CDR2 FQGNSA. V lost 5 bases, J lost 9 bases, and 14 bases lay in between. The CDR3 length is 13 residues. This chain's CDR3 is CASSQGGWTEQFF. The CDR3 DNA follows: TGTGCCAGCAGCCAAGGGGGGTGGACTGAGCAGTTCTTC.

The chain recombines TRBV27 with TRBJ2-7, with D possibly matching TRBD2 (6 bases). Trimming pared 3 bases from V and 4 bases from J, leaving 13 bases between. The CDR3 runs 14 residues. Germline V gene data show CDR1 as MNHEY and CDR2 as SMNVEV (reference sequence). CDR3 coding DNA: TGTGCCAGCAGTTTCCGGGGGACGGGGTACGAGCAGTACTTC. It is translated as CASSFRGTGYEQYF.

The rearrangement joins TRBV28 to TRBJ2-3; TRBD2 agrees at 7 bases. The CDR3 consists of 14 residues. V shed 5 bases and J 2 bases; nucleotides not matched to a gene: 4. Germline assignment: CDR1 MDHEN and CDR2 SYDVKM. CDR3 DNA sequence: TGTGCCAGCAGTGAGCGGGGACTCACAGATACGCAGTATTTT. Its translation: CASSERGLTDTQYF.

The chain combines TRBV19 with TRBJ2-7, with 7 bases aligning to TRBD2. The CDR3 loop spans 18 amino acids. The germline gives CDR1 LNHDA, CDR2 SQIVND (reference sequence). Trimming removed 5 bases from V and 5 bases from J; junction bases left unmatched: 21. The CDR3 loop reads CASSLRTWGGSQIHEQYF. The CDR3, as DNA: TGTGCCAGTAGTTTAAGGACTTGGGGGGGATCACAAATCCACGAGCAGTACTTC.

The rearrangement uses TRBV5-4 and TRBJ2-5, with 8 nucleotides matching TRBD1. Matching the DNA end better, TRBJ2-7 makes the J call doubtful. CDR3 size: 14 residues. CDR1 SGHNT and CDR2 YYREEE come from the germline V gene (reference sequence). This chain's CDR3 is CASSTDGQGYEQYF. The CDR3, as DNA: TGTGCCAGCAGCACGGACGGACAGGGATACGAGCAGTACTTC.

This clone was seen a few times. V and J are TRBV10-2 and TRBJ2-7; unclear D gene. The CDR3 sequence is 14 residues long. Trimming pared 6 bases from V and 4 bases from J, leaving 16 bases between. Looked up from germline, CDR1 is WSHSY and CDR2 is SAAADI. CDR3 DNA: TGCGCCAGCAGCGACCCGATCAACGGATACGAGCAGTACTTC. As protein: CASSDPINGYEQYF.

The genes are TRBV27 and TRBJ2-7, with 8 bases lining up with TRBD1. J gave up 6 bases and V 4 bases, and 5 bases lay outside the gene matches. Germline assignment: CDR1 MNHEY and CDR2 SMNVEV (reference sequence). The CDR3 consists of 13 residues. CDR3 DNA sequence: TGTGCCAGCAGTTCGACAGGGGCAGTCGAGCAGTACTTC. As protein: CASSSTGAVEQYF.

The V gene is TRBV6-5, the J gene TRBJ1-1; D is uncertain. CDR1 is MNHEY and CDR2 is SVGAGI in the germline V gene. The CDR3 is 15 amino acids. The germline V and J ends were trimmed by 4 bases and 1 base, with 13 bases remaining between them. CDR3 amino acids: CASSSGRVQNTEAFF. As DNA, the CDR3 is TGTGCCAGCAGTTCAGGACGGGTTCAGAACACTGAAGCTTTCTTT.

This clone appeared once. The rearrangement uses TRBV7-2 and TRBJ2-7; D is ambiguous. From germline, CDR1 is SGHTA and CDR2 FQGNSA. With 5 bases removed from V and 2 bases from J, the gap between germline ends came to 13 bases. CDR3 length: 14 amino acids. The CDR3, as DNA: TGTGCCAGCAGCCGAACAGCGACAACCTACGAGCAGTACTTC. It is translated as CASSRTATTYEQYF.

The table lists this clone with a few counts. The rearrangement links TRBV2 to TRBJ1-2, with D uncertain. The V and J ends lost 6 bases and 0 bases respectively, with 14 bases between them. Per germline, CDR1 SNHLY and CDR2 FYNNEI. This CDR3 is built from 15 residues. The CDR3 DNA follows: TGTGCCAGCAGGGCCGCACTGGGGTCTAACTATGGCTACACCTTC. Translated: CASRAALGSNYGYTF.

This chain links TRBV7-2 with TRBJ1-5, with 10 bases fitting TRBD1. V lost 3 bases and J lost 2; bases outside the gene matches: 1. The CDR3 is 15 amino acids. Germline assignment: CDR1 SGHTA and CDR2 FQGNSA. CDR3 residues: CASSLGQGRNQPQHF. The CDR3 DNA reads as TGTGCCAGCAGCTTGGGACAGGGGCGCAATCAGCCCCAGCATTTT.

J is TRBJ2-2 and V is TRBV7-2, with unresolved D. The V end was cut by 1 base, the J end by 2 bases, with 8 bases between. The CDR3 spans 15 residues. From germline, CDR1 is SGHTA and CDR2 FQGNSA. The DNA for the CDR3 is TGTGCCAGCAGCTTAGAGACCAAAAACACCGGGGAGCTGTTTTTT. Translated, it gives CASSLETKNTGELFF.

This sequence joins TRBV7-2 and TRBJ1-4; unclear D gene. From germline, CDR1 is SGHTA and CDR2 FQGNSA. The CDR3 is 15 residues long. V lost 5 bases to trimming and J lost 0 bases, with 10 bases between them. CDR3 coding DNA: TGTGCCAGCAGCCCCAGGCGGGCAACTAATGAAAAACTGTTTTTT. This translates into CASSPRRATNEKLFF.

The chain links TRBV5-1 to TRBJ2-1, with TRBD1 matching 9 bases. CDR1 is SGHRS, CDR2 YFSETQ, per germline. J lost 8 bases, V lost 4 bases, and 4 bases had no gene match. This CDR3 spans 13 amino acids. CDR3 bases: TGCGCCAGCAGCCTCCGGACAGGGGATGAGCAGTTCTTC. This encodes CASSLRTGDEQFF.

V and J are TRBV10-1 and TRBJ2-7, with TRBD1 identical over 8 bases. The CDR3 loop spans 13 amino acids. The J segment lost 3 bases and the V segment lost 6 bases, leaving 4 bases of the junction unmatched. Germline V gene lookup returns CDR1 WNHNN and CDR2 SYGVQD (reference sequence). CDR3 DNA: TGCGCCAGCAGCCCAGGGGGCAGCTACGAGCAGTACTTC. This translates into CASSPGGSYEQYF.

The chain employs TRBV18 and TRBJ2-1; D perhaps matches TRBD1 (5 bases). The germline V gene encodes CDR1 KGHSH and CDR2 LQKENI. Trimming took off 8 bases at V and 2 bases at J, with 13 bases between the two ends. CDR3 length: 14 amino acids. The CDR3 spells CASPFNRPYNEQFF. The DNA of the CDR3 is TGTGCCAGCCCATTCAACAGGCCCTACAATGAGCAGTTCTTC.

This sequence joins TRBV28 and TRBJ2-2; 9 bases align to TRBD2. Germline assignment: CDR1 MDHEN and CDR2 SYDVKM. The CDR3 runs 17 residues. V was pared by 1 base and J by 1 base, with 4 bases of the junction left unmatched. As DNA, the CDR3 is TGTGCCAGCAGTTTATTCTGGACTAGCGAGAACACCGGGGAGCTGTTTTTT. Encoded protein: CASSLFWTSENTGELFF.

The chain couples TRBV2 to TRBJ1-1; D unresolved. The CDR3 has 16 residues. CDR1 and CDR2 from the germline V gene are SNHLY and FYNNEI. Trimming shortened V by 6 bases and J by 5 bases, and 22 bases separated the two germline ends. The CDR3 region has the DNA TGTGCCAGCAGCCCCGGCGGAGGGCACCTGGGGACTGAAGCTTTCTTT. Protein product: CASSPGGGHLGTEAFF.

V and J are TRBV6-6 and TRBJ1-5; TRBD1 might be the D (5 bases). Per germline, CDR1 MNHNY and CDR2 SVGAGI (reference sequence). This CDR3 comprises 13 residues. Trimming stripped 5 bases from V and 6 bases from J, with 11 bases between. CDR3 sequence: CASSRQLGQPQHF. CDR3 nucleotides: TGTGCCAGCAGTAGACAGCTAGGTCAGCCCCAGCATTTT.